This T cell receptor beta chain stems from a study of T cell clusters in autoimmune cytopenias. About the research overall: TRB sequencing had a median about 55,000 reads and under 3,000 distinct clonotypes per sample. Study-wide findings and caveats: Primary autoimmune cytopenia patients seemingly lacked the physiological T cell clusters found in healthy donors. Active autoimmune hepatitis patients had around 2.9-fold fewer exclusive TRB clusters than healthy donors. TRB repertoire shifts in secondary cytopenia and chronic lymphocytic leukemia mostly reflected lymphoma, not autoimmunity.

TRB was amplified from 250 ng of peripheral blood genomic DNA per sample. The germline CDR1 and CDR2 sequences are SGHNT and YYREEE (reference sequence). This CDR3 is 18 amino acids long. About this clonotype: Its specificity is unknown.

TRB rearrangements were amplified by touch-down multiplex PCR with mixed TRB-A/B primers. TCRdb reprocessed the multiplex PCR reads and keeps a single row for each CDR3 protein, giving no DNA. The repertoire table contains a few thousand distinct CDR3 sequences. V and J are TRBV5-4 and TRBJ2-2; checking the TCRdb D call of TRBD2 is not possible without DNA. This TCR was sampled from a human donor with an autoimmune cytopenia or autoimmune hepatitis (not recorded which). Sequencing was done on a sample of peripheral blood. The CDR3 loop reads CASSLGPGGGPLGGELFF.